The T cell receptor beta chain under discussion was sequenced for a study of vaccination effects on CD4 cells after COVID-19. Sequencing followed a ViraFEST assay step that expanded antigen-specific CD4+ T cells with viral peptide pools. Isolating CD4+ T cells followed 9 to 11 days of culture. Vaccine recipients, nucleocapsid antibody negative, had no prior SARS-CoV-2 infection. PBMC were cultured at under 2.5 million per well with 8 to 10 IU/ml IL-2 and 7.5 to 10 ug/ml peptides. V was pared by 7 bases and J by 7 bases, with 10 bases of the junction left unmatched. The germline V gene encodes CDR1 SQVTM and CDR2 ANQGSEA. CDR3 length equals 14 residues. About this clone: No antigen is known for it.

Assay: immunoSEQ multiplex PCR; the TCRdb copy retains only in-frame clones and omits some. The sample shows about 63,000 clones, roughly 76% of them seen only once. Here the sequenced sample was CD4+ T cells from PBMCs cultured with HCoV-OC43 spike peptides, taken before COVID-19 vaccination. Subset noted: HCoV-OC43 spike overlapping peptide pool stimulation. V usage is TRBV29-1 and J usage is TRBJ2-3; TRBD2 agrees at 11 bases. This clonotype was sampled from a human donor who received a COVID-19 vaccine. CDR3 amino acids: CSAVAGGRIYTQYF. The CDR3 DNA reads TGCAGCGCCGTAGCGGGGGGGAGGATATATACGCAGTATTTT.